Shown below are 11 T cell receptor beta chains from a single sample sequenced in a study of blood T cell repertoires in COVID-19. The data were produced by immunoSEQ multiplex PCR, yet TCRdb's version contains in-frame clones alone and is incomplete. The data show roughly 240,000 clones, around 89% seen once. The specimen was PBMCs or T cells enriched from blood (not recorded which). The receptors stem from a middle-aged woman with acute COVID-19.

This chain uses TRBV23-1 with TRBJ2-7; TRBD2 might be the D (6 bases). TRBV23-1 is given ORF status, its function remaining uncertain. CDR3 length: 13 residues. The CDR3 here is CASSPPRDSEKYV. The CDR3, as DNA: TGCGCCAGCAGTCCACCCCGGGACTCCGAGAAGTACGTC.

The chain combines TRBV28 with TRBJ2-7, with 8 positions matching TRBD2. V gave up 4 bases and J gave up 2 bases; unmatched junction bases: 13. The CDR3 extends over 17 amino acids. Germline V gene data show CDR1 as MDHEN and CDR2 as SYDVKM. CDR3 in DNA: TGTGCCAGCAGTTCCCCGGGGGCAGCGGGAGTTGCCTACGAGCAGTACGTC. Its protein is CASSSPGAAGVAYEQYV.

This chain joins TRBV5-8 and TRBJ1-2; weak D call: TRBD1 (6 bases). The CDR3 length is 13 residues. Trimming took 4 bases from V and 7 from J, leaving 14 bases between them. The V gene's germline CDR1 is SGHTS and CDR2 YDEGEE. The CDR3 sequence: CASSERGTVGYTF. Written as DNA, the CDR3 is TGTGCCAGCAGCGAAAGGGGGACGGTTGGCTACACCTTC.

V usage is TRBV3-1 (or the pseudogene TRBV3-2) and J usage is TRBJ2-1; TRBD2 matches at 15 bases. J gave up 10 bases and V 4 bases, and 17 bases lay outside the gene matches. Germline CDR1 and CDR2: LGHDT and YNNKEL (reference sequence). The CDR3 contains 19 residues. The CDR3 sequence: CASSPAGLAGGPGFGEQFF. CDR3 in DNA: TGTGCCAGCAGCCCGGCTGGACTAGCGGGAGGGCCGGGGTTTGGCGAGCAGTTCTTC.

The chain carries TRBV5-6 and TRBJ2-3, with 8 bases fitting TRBD2. The V gene end was trimmed by 4 bases and the J gene end by 4 bases; junction bases not matched to a gene: 17. The CDR3 extends over 18 amino acids. From germline, CDR1 is SGHDT and CDR2 YYEEEE. DNA of the CDR3: TGTGCCAGCAGCCTAACTCTAGGCCGCGGGGGGTATGCAGATACGCAGTATTTT. The encoded protein is CASSLTLGRGGYADTQYF.

CDR3 region: CASRRGSNQPQHF. The CDR3 DNA follows: TGTGCCAGCCGCCGGGGAAGCAATCAGCCCCAGCATTTT. The chain couples TRBV12-3 or TRBV12-4 to TRBJ1-5, with D hard to call. CDR3 size: 13 residues. The germline V and J ends were trimmed by 8 bases and 1 base, with 9 bases remaining between them.

The J gene is TRBJ2-6, the V gene TRBV19, with D hard to call. Germline assignment: CDR1 LNHDA and CDR2 SQIVND (reference sequence). The ends were cut back, 7 bases at V and 2 bases at J, with 6 bases in the middle. The CDR3 covers 13 residues. CDR3 loop: CASTPTGANVLTF. As DNA, the CDR3 is TGTGCCAGTACCCCCACTGGGGCCAACGTCCTGACTTTC.

This chain connects TRBV2 to TRBJ1-3; TRBD1 agrees at 8 bases. The CDR3 consists of 16 residues. CDR1 and CDR2 (germline): SNHLY, FYNNEI. V was pared by 3 bases and J by 2 bases, with 6 bases of the junction left unmatched. Written as DNA, the CDR3 is TGTGCCAGCAGTGACCCCGGCAGGGGGCCTGGAAACACCATATATTTT. This codes for CASSDPGRGPGNTIYF.

This CDR3 reads CASNSGSSNEQFF. The CDR3, as DNA: TGTGCCAGTAATAGCGGGAGCAGCAATGAGCAGTTCTTC. The J gene is TRBJ2-1, the V gene TRBV25-1; 9 nucleotides line up with TRBD2. J was trimmed by 6 bases and V by 9 bases; bases with no gene match: 6. Germline CDR1 reads MGHDK; CDR2 reads SYGVNS. CDR3 length: 13 residues.

V is TRBV7-2 and J is TRBJ2-5; 14 positions agree with TRBD2. Germline CDR1 and CDR2: SGHTA and FQGNSA. The CDR3 sequence is 16 residues long. The V gene end was trimmed by 5 bases and the J gene end by 4 bases; junction bases not matched to a gene: 6. For the CDR3, the DNA is TGTGCCAGCAGCCTGACTAGCGGGGGGGCGGGAGAGACCCAGTACTTC. Amino acid sequence: CASSLTSGGAGETQYF.

J is TRBJ2-3 and V is TRBV5-4; no reliable D call. The germline gives CDR1 SGHNT, CDR2 YYREEE (reference sequence). The length of the CDR3 is 14 residues. The V end was cut by 1 base, the J end by 0 bases, with 6 bases between. Written as DNA, the CDR3 is TGTGCCAGCAGCTTGTGGGCCAGCACAGATACGCAGTATTTT. Translated, it gives CASSLWASTDTQYF.